This paragraph covers one T cell receptor beta chain sequence. Its matching antigen is unknown. This sample is drawn from a study of shared clonotypes between healthy human individuals. Some clones are missing from TCRdb's copy, which holds only in-frame ones; the method was immunoSEQ multiplex PCR. The sample shows a few million clones, over 90% of them seen only once. Germline loops: CDR1 MDHEN, CDR2 SYDVKM. Trimming cost V 6 bases and J 1 base, with 12 bases left between them. The CDR3 consists of 14 residues. Study-level findings and limits: An effect of sequencing depth on clonotype sharing among donors was expected.

The sequencing sample was made of naive CD4+ T cells from PBMCs. Subset indicated: CD45RA+ positively selected. This TCR came from a man aged 18-30 years in good health. Some clones in this sample may be carry-over from other donors' samples. The genes are TRBV28 and TRBJ1-2; D is perhaps TRBD1 (5 bases). The CDR3 protein is CASRLPGGNYGYTF. DNA of the CDR3: TGTGCCAGCAGACTTCCTGGGGGTAACTATGGCTACACCTTC.